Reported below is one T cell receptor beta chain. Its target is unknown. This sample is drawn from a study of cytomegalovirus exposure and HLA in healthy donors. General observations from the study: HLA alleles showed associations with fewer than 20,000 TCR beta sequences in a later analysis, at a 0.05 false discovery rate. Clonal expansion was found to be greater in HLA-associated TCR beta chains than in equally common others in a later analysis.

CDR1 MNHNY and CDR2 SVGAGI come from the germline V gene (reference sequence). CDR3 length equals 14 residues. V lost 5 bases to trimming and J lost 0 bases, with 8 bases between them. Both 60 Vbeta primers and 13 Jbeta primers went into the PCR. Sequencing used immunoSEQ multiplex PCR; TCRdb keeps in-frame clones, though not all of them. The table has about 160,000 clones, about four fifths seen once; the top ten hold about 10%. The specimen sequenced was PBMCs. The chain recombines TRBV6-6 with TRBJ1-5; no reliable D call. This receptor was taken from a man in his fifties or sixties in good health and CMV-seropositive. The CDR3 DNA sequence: TGTGCCAGCAGTCGACAAAATAGCAATCAGCCCCAGCATTTT. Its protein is CASSRQNSNQPQHF.